A single sample is the source of the 20 T cell receptor beta chains below, sequenced in a study of blood T cells in healthy people across ages. A sample-barcoded 5' primer and a J-beta primer mix were used in a second PCR of about 7 to 12 cycles. TCRdb redid the calling of the 5' RACE reads with MiXCR, one entry per CDR3 protein. The top ten clones hold about 23% of a sample with some 1.8 million distinct CDR3 sequences, roughly two fifths of them seen once. Sequencing was carried out using blood. The receptors here all came from a human donor in good health.

This clonotype was counted between two and nine times. The V call is TRBV5-1, the J call TRBJ1-1; perhaps TRBD1 as D (6 bases). CDR1 and CDR2 (germline): SGHRS, YFSETQ. The ends were cut back, 1 base at V and 5 bases at J, with 15 bases in the middle. This CDR3 contains 15 residues. The CDR3 bases are TGCGCCAGCAGCTTGAGGTCAGGGGAAGGGACTGAAGCTTTCTTT. This translates into CASSLRSGEGTEAFF.

The V gene is TRBV12-3 or TRBV12-4, the J gene TRBJ2-1; D possibly corresponds to TRBD2 (5 bases). The CDR3 runs 14 residues. V lost 3 bases to trimming and J lost 6 bases, with 12 bases between them. Written as DNA, the CDR3 is TGTGCCAGCAGTTTGGGGAGTTTTTTCAATGAGCAGTTCTTC. Protein: CASSLGSFFNEQFF.

The chain links TRBV20-1 to TRBJ2-1; possibly TRBD1 for D (6 bases). CDR1 is DFQATT, CDR2 SNEGSKA, per germline (reference sequence). V lost 4 bases to trimming and J lost 6 bases, with 10 bases between them. CDR3 length equals 12 residues. The CDR3 DNA sequence: TGCAGTGCTACCGGACAGATCAATGAGCAGTTCTTC. Its protein is CSATGQINEQFF.

The chain recombines TRBV4-3 with TRBJ2-7; 7 bases are shared with TRBD1. CDR1 and CDR2 from the germline V gene are LGHNA and YSLEER. This CDR3 contains 17 residues. V lost 1 base, J lost 2 bases, and 11 bases stayed unmatched. CDR3 sequence: CASSQVNRDSGAYEQYF. In nucleotides, the CDR3 is TGCGCCAGCAGCCAAGTGAACCGGGACAGTGGAGCCTACGAGCAGTACTTC.

The rearrangement joins TRBV6-6 to TRBJ2-2; D uncertain. V gave up 0 bases and J gave up 4 bases, with 15 bases separating them. Looked up from germline, CDR1 is MNHNY and CDR2 is SVGAGI (reference sequence). The CDR3 extends over 17 amino acids. The CDR3 spells CASSYSRPMGITGELFF. The CDR3 DNA is TGTGCCAGCAGTTACTCGAGACCAATGGGGATCACCGGGGAGCTGTTTTTT.

The gene calls are TRBV6-1 and TRBJ2-2; no clear D gene. Per germline, CDR1 MNHNS and CDR2 SASEGT. V was cut by 3 bases and J by 6 bases, with 11 bases left in between. The CDR3 extends over 14 amino acids. The CDR3 DNA follows: TGTGCCAGCAGTGAGGGGTGGGCGCCCGGGGAGCTGTTTTTT. Its translation: CASSEGWAPGELFF.

The rearrangement links TRBV29-1 to TRBJ2-1, with 7 bases that match TRBD1. Looked up from germline, CDR1 is SQVTM and CDR2 is ANQGSEA. The CDR3 has 18 amino acids. Germline trimming cut 7 bases from V and 2 bases from J; bases unmatched to any gene: 20. CDR3 in DNA: TGCAGCGCCAAGTGGGATTATAGGGGGCTGGGGACCTACAATGAGCAGTTCTTC. Its translation is CSAKWDYRGLGTYNEQFF.

This clonotype was observed a handful of times. V usage is TRBV20-1 and J usage is TRBJ2-4; TRBD2 aligns across 9 bases. Near its end, the DNA agrees better with TRBJ2-7, so the J call may be wrong. CDR1 DFQATT and CDR2 SNEGSKA come from the germline V gene (reference sequence). This CDR3 has 17 residues. CDR3 residues: CSARDSWSSGTSHEQYF. In DNA form, the CDR3 reads TGCAGTGCTAGAGATTCCTGGAGCTCCGGGACTAGCCACGAGCAGTACTTC.

The CDR3 sequence is CSAAQGGYEQYF. The CDR3 DNA reads as TGCAGTGCTGCCCAGGGTGGCTACGAGCAGTACTTC. The V gene is TRBV20-1, the J gene TRBJ2-7, with D possibly TRBD1 on 5 matching bases. The CDR3 contains 12 residues. V lost 5 bases to trimming and J lost 3 bases, with 11 bases between them. The V gene's germline CDR1 is DFQATT and CDR2 SNEGSKA (reference sequence).

The rearrangement uses TRBV5-5 and TRBJ2-5; tentatively, D is TRBD1 (5 bases). Germline values: CDR1 SGHKS, CDR2 YYEKEE (reference sequence). The germline V and J ends were trimmed by 4 bases and 11 bases, with 18 bases remaining between them. The CDR3 sequence is 13 residues long. CDR3 nucleotide sequence: TGTGCCAGCAGCAGGATACAGGAGAGTGAGCAGTACTTC. Amino acid sequence: CASSRIQESEQYF. The entire variable domain, with the rest obtained from reference TRBV5-5 and TRBJ2-5, is as follows: DAGVTQSPTHLIKTRGQQVTLRCSPISGHKSVSWYQQVLGQGPQFIFQYYEKEERGRGNFPDRFSARQFPNYSSELNVNALLLGDSALYLCASSRIQESEQYFGPGTRLLVL.

The chain couples TRBV13 to TRBJ1-1; TRBD1 might be the D (5 bases). V lost 0 bases to trimming and J lost 3 bases, with 11 bases between them. Germline V gene data show CDR1 as PRHDT and CDR2 as FYEKMQ (reference sequence). The CDR3 runs 15 residues. CDR3 sequence reads: CASSLGLGDHTEAFF. The CDR3 DNA sequence: TGTGCCAGCAGCTTAGGCCTGGGGGACCACACTGAAGCTTTCTTT.

V usage is TRBV11-1 and J usage is TRBJ2-5; 10 bases match TRBD1. Near its end, the DNA agrees better with TRBJ2-7, so the J call may be wrong. The length of the CDR3 is 16 residues. The germline CDR1 and CDR2 sequences are SGHAT and FQDESV (reference sequence). The CDR3, as DNA: TGTGCCAGCAGTTCCCGCGGCCGGACAGGGGGCTACGAGCAGTACTTC. Amino acids: CASSSRGRTGGYEQYF.

In this sample, this clonotype turned up a few times. The genes are TRBV20-1 and TRBJ2-4, with D unresolved. Germline V gene sequence: CDR1 DFQATT, CDR2 SNEGSKA (reference sequence). The ends were cut back, 3 bases at V and 0 bases at J, with 18 bases in the middle. This CDR3 spans 17 amino acids. CDR3 nucleotides: TGCAGTGCTAGTCCCTTACTTCAGGTAGTAGCCAAAAACATTCAGTACTTC. It encodes CSASPLLQVVAKNIQYF.

The chain employs TRBV29-1 and TRBJ2-1, with 8 bases matching TRBD1. CDR3 length: 15 amino acids. Germline V lookup: CDR1 SQVTM, CDR2 ANQGSEA. The trim removed 5 bases at V and 10 bases at J, leaving 16 bases unmatched. The CDR3 DNA follows: TGCAGCGTTCGGGCGGGACAGGACAGCTCCTACGAGCAGTTCTTC. Protein: CSVRAGQDSSYEQFF.

This chain links TRBV12-3 or TRBV12-4 with TRBJ2-1; possibly TRBD1 or TRBD2 for D (7 bases each). V gave up 6 bases and J gave up 10 bases, with 16 bases separating them. The CDR3 loop spans 13 amino acids. The CDR3 region has the DNA TGTGCCAGCAGCCCAACCCAGGGGGGGGAGCAGTTCTTC. This sequence encodes CASSPTQGGEQFF.

The chain recombines TRBV12-3 or TRBV12-4 with TRBJ1-2; perhaps TRBD1 as D (6 bases). The CDR3 length is 14 residues. Trimming took 5 bases from V and 4 from J, leaving 14 bases between them. The DNA of the CDR3 is TGTGCCAGCAGTATTCGGACAGACACCTATGGCTACACCTTC. This gives the protein CASSIRTDTYGYTF.

V gene TRBV2 combines with J gene TRBJ1-2; D uncertain. The CDR3 runs 12 residues. Germline values: CDR1 SNHLY, CDR2 FYNNEI. The germline V and J ends were trimmed by 6 bases and 6 bases, with 11 bases remaining between them. The CDR3 nucleotides read TGTGCCAGCAGATCAGGAGATAATGGCTACACCTTC. Its protein product is CASRSGDNGYTF.

The rearrangement links TRBV28 to TRBJ1-6; D call uncertain. The germline V and J ends were trimmed by 3 bases and 8 bases, with 8 bases remaining between them. This CDR3 is 13 amino acids long. Germline-derived CDR1 and CDR2 are MDHEN and SYDVKM. In DNA, the CDR3 is TGTGCCAGCAGTTTCCCAGCGTATTCACCCCTCCACTTT. Encoded protein: CASSFPAYSPLHF.

This clonotype appeared once. V is TRBV27 and J is TRBJ2-3; tentatively, D is TRBD1 or TRBD2 (5 bases each). Trimming stripped 1 base from V and 6 bases from J, with 23 bases between. The germline CDR1 and CDR2 sequences are MNHEY and SMNVEV (reference sequence). CDR3 length equals 18 residues. DNA for the CDR3: TGTGCCAGCAGTTTATGGGCTGGGGCTAGCAGGGTTGGGGATACGCAGTATTTT. Translation gives CASSLWAGASRVGDTQYF.

About this clonotype: At one of its ends the junction is not consistent with the germline gene, which may arise from a read error. This chain joins TRBV5-5 and TRBJ1-6; D not resolved. Germline CDR1 reads SGHKS; CDR2 reads YYEKEE (reference sequence). The CDR3 is 17 residues long. The CDR3 bases are TGTGCCAGCAACTTGAATCAAATTTTAGAATGGAATTCACCCCTCCACTTT. Protein sequence: CASNLNQILEWNSPLHF.